This T cell receptor (beta chain) appears in the sequencing data of a study of blood T cell repertoires in COVID-19. Points on this clone: Other nucleotide sequences from this sample produce the same CDR3.

Assay used: immunoSEQ multiplex PCR; TCRdb lists only in-frame clones, some missing. This repertoire shows about 390,000 clones, about 87% found once; its top ten account for 2.3%. This clonotype was obtained from an older woman with COVID-19, enrolled during active disease. What was sequenced was peripheral blood.

CDR3 nucleotide sequence: TGTGCCACCTCAGCGGGGGGCTCCTACAATGAGCAGTTCTTC. As protein: CATSAGGSYNEQFF. This chain joins TRBV24-1 and TRBJ2-1; 9 positions agree with TRBD2. Germline CDR1 KGHDR, CDR2 SFDVKD. The CDR3 is 14 amino acids. V lost 9 bases to trimming and J lost 0 bases; unmatched junction nucleotides: 2.